The 23 T cell receptor beta chains below were found in one sample sequenced in a study of lymphopenia after photon versus proton radiotherapy. Assay used: immunoSEQ multiplex PCR; TCRdb lists only in-frame clones, some missing. Seen here are about 70,000 clones, 92% observed once, and the top ten hold 2.2%. Material: peripheral blood, obtained from a patient treated with photon-based radiotherapy. These receptors originate from a woman between 40 and 55 years old with cholangiocarcinoma.

This chain uses TRBV29-1 with TRBJ1-1, with 8 bases identical to TRBD1. With 1 base clipped from V and 1 base from J, the junction kept 2 bases outside the gene matches. The CDR3 extends over 14 amino acids. Germline V gene data show CDR1 as SQVTM and CDR2 as ANQGSEA. The CDR3 protein is CSVEGQGANTEAFF. CDR3 DNA sequence: TGCAGCGTTGAAGGGCAGGGGGCGAACACTGAAGCTTTCTTT.

The chain has TRBV2 and TRBJ1-1; possibly TRBD1 for D (6 bases). The CDR3 length is 12 residues. Trimming took 11 bases from V and 3 from J, leaving 13 bases between them. Germline V lookup: CDR1 SNHLY, CDR2 FYNNEI. The CDR3 bases are TGTGCCGCAAACAGGGTGGACACTGAAGCTTTCTTT. Translated, it gives CAANRVDTEAFF. The whole variable domain, remainder taken from reference TRBV2 and TRBJ1-1, is EPEVTQTPSHQVTQMGQEVILRCVPISNHLYFYWYRQILGQKVEFLVSFYNNEISEKSEIFDDQFSVERPDGSNFTLKIRSTKLEDSAMYFCAANRVDTEAFFGQGTRLTVV.

The CDR3 here is CASSLDPRGVEQYF. In DNA form, the CDR3 reads TGTGCCAGCAGTTTAGACCCACGAGGGGTCGAGCAGTACTTC. This sequence joins TRBV27 and TRBJ2-7; D possibly matches TRBD1 or TRBD2 (5 bases each). The V end was cut by 2 bases, the J end by 6 bases, with 14 bases between. CDR1 and CDR2 (germline): MNHEY, SMNVEV (reference sequence). This CDR3 contains 14 residues.

The chain is built from TRBV27 and TRBJ1-1; D gene ambiguous. Germline assignment: CDR1 MNHEY and CDR2 SMNVEV (reference sequence). V dropped 1 base and J dropped 5 bases, with 5 bases sitting between them. The CDR3 consists of 12 residues. Written as DNA, the CDR3 is TGTGCCAGCAGTTTATTGGGGACTGAAGCTTTCTTT. Residues: CASSLLGTEAFF.

The CDR3 DNA reads as TGTGCCAGCAGCGTCCTGGAGGGCCCCGTGAGTGAAGCTTTCTTT. This sequence encodes CASSVLEGPVSEAFF. The rearrangement uses TRBV9 and TRBJ1-1; D ambiguous. Per germline, CDR1 SGDLS and CDR2 YYNGEE. The CDR3 runs to 15 residues. Between the trimmed V and J ends, which lost 2 bases and 7 bases, there was a span of 18 bases.

The V gene is TRBV28, the J gene TRBJ2-3, with 7 bases that match TRBD2. This CDR3 is built from 16 residues. The V gene end was trimmed by 5 bases and the J gene end by 1 base; junction bases not matched to a gene: 9. The V gene's germline CDR1 is MDHEN and CDR2 SYDVKM. The CDR3 here is CASSLDGGFGTDTQYF. The CDR3 bases are TGTGCCAGCAGTCTAGACGGGGGGTTTGGCACAGATACGCAGTATTTT.

This chain's CDR3 is CASSPQEGLAGSYEQYF. CDR3 nucleotide sequence: TGTGCCAGCAGTCCACAGGAGGGACTAGCGGGATCCTACGAGCAGTACTTC. The chain has TRBV28 and TRBJ2-7, with 13 nucleotides matching TRBD2. The germline V gene has CDR1 MDHEN and CDR2 SYDVKM. V lost 5 bases to trimming and J lost 1 base; unmatched junction nucleotides: 8. The CDR3 runs 17 residues.

The V gene is TRBV28, the J gene TRBJ1-2; 10 bases match TRBD1. From germline, CDR1 is MDHEN and CDR2 SYDVKM. With 5 bases clipped from V and 3 bases from J, the junction kept 3 bases outside the gene matches. The length of the CDR3 is 14 residues. CDR3 region: CASSQDRGDYGYTF. CDR3 DNA sequence: TGTGCCAGCAGTCAGGACAGGGGGGACTATGGCTACACCTTC.

V usage is TRBV27 and J usage is TRBJ2-7; 13 bases are a match to TRBD2. V gave up 6 bases and J gave up 5 bases; unmatched junction bases: 4. CDR1 is MNHEY, CDR2 SMNVEV, per germline (reference sequence). The CDR3 length is 14 residues. The CDR3 protein is CASRTSGRFNEQYF. The CDR3 nucleotides are TGTGCCAGCAGGACTAGCGGGAGGTTCAACGAGCAGTACTTC.

V gene TRBV27 combines with J gene TRBJ1-6, with D possibly matching TRBD1 (6 bases). The CDR3 length is 15 residues. Germline CDR1 is MNHEY and CDR2 is SMNVEV (reference sequence). V shed 6 bases and J shed 5 bases, with 14 bases lying between them. The CDR3 loop reads CASRRTGTNNSPLHF. CDR3 nucleotide sequence: TGTGCCAGCAGGCGAACCGGGACAAATAATTCACCCCTCCACTTT.

The chain links TRBV2 to TRBJ2-7, with 11 bases matching TRBD2. The CDR3 extends over 15 amino acids. J was trimmed by 0 bases and V by 3 bases; bases with no gene match: 1. From germline, CDR1 is SNHLY and CDR2 FYNNEI. DNA for the CDR3: TGTGCCAGCAGTGATAGCGGGGGGGCCTCCTACGAGCAGTACTTC. It yields the protein CASSDSGGASYEQYF.

There are a few counts of this clone. This chain uses TRBV19 with TRBJ1-5; the match to TRBD1 covers 9 bases. The CDR3 is 16 residues long. The germline V gene has CDR1 LNHDA and CDR2 SQIVND (reference sequence). Trimming at V came to 5 bases and at J to 7 bases, leaving 12 bases not matched to a gene. CDR3 sequence (DNA): TGTGCCAGTAGTCCTTGGACAGGGGCAGGCAGACAGCCCCAGCATTTT. Protein product: CASSPWTGAGRQPQHF.

The chain employs TRBV28 and TRBJ1-3; D is ambiguous. This CDR3 is built from 14 residues. Trimming removed 4 bases from V and 0 bases from J, with 7 bases in between. Germline V gene data show CDR1 as MDHEN and CDR2 as SYDVKM. CDR3 bases: TGTGCCAGCAGTTCCCCGACCTCTGGAAACACCATATATTTT. Residues: CASSSPTSGNTIYF.

This clone was seen only a few times. The V call is TRBV27, the J call TRBJ1-6, with D uncertain. The V and J ends lost 3 bases and 8 bases respectively, with 17 bases between them. The CDR3 has 16 residues. The germline V gene has CDR1 MNHEY and CDR2 SMNVEV (reference sequence). The CDR3 sequence is CASSFGPSLMDSPLHF. The CDR3, as DNA: TGTGCCAGCAGTTTTGGACCTTCCTTGATGGATTCACCCCTCCACTTT.

The rearrangement uses TRBV9 and TRBJ1-1; 9 bases align to TRBD1. This CDR3 has 16 residues. Trimming removed 2 bases from V and 3 bases from J; junction bases left unmatched: 8. CDR1 SGDLS and CDR2 YYNGEE come from the germline V gene. The CDR3 coding sequence is TGTGCCAGCAGCGTCGGGACAGGGAGCGCGTACACTGAAGCTTTCTTT. Amino acids: CASSVGTGSAYTEAFF. The full variable domain, completed using reference TRBV9 and TRBJ1-1, is DSGVTQTPKHLITATGQRVTLRCSPRSGDLSVYWYQQSLDQGLQFLIQYYNGEERAKGNILERFSAQQFPDLHSELNLSSLELGDSALYFCASSVGTGSAYTEAFFGQGTRLTVV.

This clone was seen only once. This chain links TRBV30 with TRBJ1-3; tentative D call: TRBD1 (5 bases). This CDR3 has 13 residues. Looked up from germline, CDR1 is GTSNPN and CDR2 is SVGIG (reference sequence). The V end lost 5 bases, the J end lost 4 bases, and 12 bases lay between the germline ends. CDR3 sequence (DNA): TGTGCCTGGCAGGGCCCCCCGGGAAACACCATATATTTT. Its translation is CAWQGPPGNTIYF.

The chain links TRBV5-1 to TRBJ2-7; no clear D gene. This CDR3 is 13 amino acids long. Germline V gene lookup returns CDR1 SGHRS and CDR2 YFSETQ. V lost 0 bases to trimming and J lost 3 bases, with 7 bases between them. In DNA, the CDR3 is TGCGCCAGCAGCTTGGACAGCTTCTACGAGCAGTACTTC. It yields the protein CASSLDSFYEQYF.

This rearrangement joins TRBV6-1 to TRBJ1-2; D remains ambiguous. This CDR3 is built from 13 residues. CDR1 and CDR2 (germline): MNHNS, SASEGT. The V end lost 1 base, the J end lost 7 bases, and 10 bases lay between the germline ends. The CDR3 nucleotides read TGTGCCAGCAGTGAAGAAGCGCGGAGTGGCTACACCTTC. Translation gives CASSEEARSGYTF.

The chain is built from TRBV6-5 and TRBJ2-1; D is possibly TRBD1 or TRBD2 (6 bases each). The germline V gene has CDR1 MNHEY and CDR2 SVGAGI. CDR3 length: 12 residues. V gave up 6 bases and J gave up 8 bases, with 11 bases separating them. CDR3 DNA: TGTGCCAGCAGATGGGGGGCCGATGAGCAGTTCTTC. It codes for CASRWGADEQFF.

This clone was detected only once. The DNA of the CDR3 is TGTGCCAGCAGCGAGGGACAGGCGAGCTCCTACGAGCAGTACTTC. Protein: CASSEGQASSYEQYF. The chain couples TRBV9 to TRBJ2-7, with 8 bases matching TRBD1. The CDR3 has 15 amino acids. V lost 3 bases to trimming and J lost 0 bases; unmatched junction nucleotides: 5. The germline CDR1 and CDR2 sequences are SGDLS and YYNGEE.

The gene calls are TRBV6-1 and TRBJ1-4; 7 bases agree with TRBD1. Germline CDR1 is MNHNS and CDR2 is SASEGT. The CDR3 covers 15 residues. J lost 6 bases, V lost 6 bases, and 10 bases had no gene match. The DNA of the CDR3 is TGTGCCAGCAGCGGGAGACCCCAGGGGGATGAAAAACTGTTTTTT. Its protein product is CASSGRPQGDEKLFF.

The chain has TRBV2 and TRBJ1-2; D perhaps matches TRBD1 (6 bases). CDR1 is SNHLY and CDR2 is FYNNEI in the germline V gene. There are 15 residues in the CDR3. Trimming left V 4 bases short and J 7 bases short, with 19 bases between. The CDR3 spells CASSGGGGGASGYTF. CDR3 coding DNA: TGTGCCAGCAGTGGCGGAGGAGGGGGGGCATCTGGCTACACCTTC.

The chain has TRBV13 and TRBJ2-1; D possibly uses TRBD1 or TRBD2 (5 bases each). Germline values: CDR1 PRHDT, CDR2 FYEKMQ (reference sequence). The CDR3 sequence is 17 residues long. The ends were cut back, 0 bases at V and 3 bases at J, with 15 bases in the middle. The CDR3 DNA reads TGTGCCAGCAGCTTAGGCGAGGGGTTAGAATTCTACAATGAGCAGTTCTTC. Translation: CASSLGEGLEFYNEQFF. The full variable domain, in which reference TRBV13 and TRBJ2-1 provide the parts outside the CDR3, is AAGVIQSPRHLIKEKRETATLKCYPIPRHDTVYWYQQGPGQDPQFLISFYEKMQSDKGSIPDRFSAQQFSDYHSELNMSSLELGDSALYFCASSLGEGLEFYNEQFFGPGTRLTVL.